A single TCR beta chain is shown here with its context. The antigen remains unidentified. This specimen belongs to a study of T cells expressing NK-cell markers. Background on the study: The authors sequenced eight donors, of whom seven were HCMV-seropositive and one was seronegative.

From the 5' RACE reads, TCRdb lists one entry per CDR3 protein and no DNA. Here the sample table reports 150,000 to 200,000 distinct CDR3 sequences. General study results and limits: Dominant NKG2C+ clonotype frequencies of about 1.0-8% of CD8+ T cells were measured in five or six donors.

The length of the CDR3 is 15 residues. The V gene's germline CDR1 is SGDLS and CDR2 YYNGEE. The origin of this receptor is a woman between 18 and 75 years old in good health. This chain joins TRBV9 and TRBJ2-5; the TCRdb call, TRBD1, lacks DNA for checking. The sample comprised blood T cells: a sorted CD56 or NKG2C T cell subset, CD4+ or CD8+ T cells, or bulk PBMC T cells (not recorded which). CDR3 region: CASSVGDPGQETQYF.